The 28 T cell receptor beta chains below all came from one sample that was sequenced in a study of T cell responses to AZD1222 COVID-19 vaccine. Method: immunoSEQ multiplex PCR; TCRdb's copy keeps in-frame clones and lacks some. In the table there are around 150,000 clones, approximately 92% of which are singletons. The starting material was peripheral blood, obtained 28 days after the second AZD1222 dose. The receptors were gathered from an adult who received the AZD1222 COVID-19 vaccine.

This clone was picked up a small number of times. V usage is TRBV7-8 and J usage is TRBJ2-5; 8 bases align to TRBD1. The CDR3 is made up of 14 amino acids. The germline V gene encodes CDR1 SGHVS and CDR2 FQNEAQ. V shed 5 bases, J shed 4 bases, and the junction held 6 bases outside the gene matches. The CDR3 loop reads CASSITDRVETQYF. In nucleotides, the CDR3 is TGTGCCAGCAGCATTACGGACAGGGTAGAGACCCAGTACTTC.

The chain uses TRBV7-9 and TRBJ1-1; D remains ambiguous. Between the trimmed V and J ends, which lost 5 bases and 0 bases, there was a span of 4 bases. The length of the CDR3 is 12 residues. CDR1 and CDR2 from the germline V gene are SEHNR and FQNEAQ (reference sequence). The CDR3 loop is CASSPVNTEAFF. The CDR3 DNA follows: TGTGCCAGCAGCCCAGTGAACACTGAAGCTTTCTTT.

The chain carries TRBV29-1 and TRBJ2-1; maybe TRBD1 (6 bases). This CDR3 contains 13 residues. V gave up 2 bases and J gave up 6 bases, with 11 bases separating them. Germline-derived CDR1 and CDR2 are SQVTM and ANQGSEA. This chain's CDR3 is CSVEQGRLNEQFF. The CDR3 nucleotides are TGCAGCGTTGAACAGGGGCGTCTCAATGAGCAGTTCTTC.

This clone was picked up one time. This rearrangement joins TRBV2 to TRBJ2-7, with no clear D. Per the germline V gene, CDR1 is SNHLY and CDR2 is FYNNEI. Trimming took 6 bases from V and 0 from J, leaving 6 bases between them. The CDR3 totals 12 residues. The CDR3 region is CASSRVSYEQYF. Here the CDR3 DNA reads TGTGCCAGCAGCCGCGTCTCCTACGAGCAGTACTTC.

This clone has only one observation. The chain employs TRBV5-4 and TRBJ2-5; TRBD1 aligns across 9 bases. CDR3 length: 15 residues. Germline CDR1 reads SGHNT; CDR2 reads YYREEE (reference sequence). V trimming: 3 bases; J trimming: 4 bases; junction bases outside the gene matches: 7. The CDR3 DNA follows: TGTGCCAGCAGCTATACCGGGACAGGGATAGAGACCCAGTACTTC. Amino acid sequence: CASSYTGTGIETQYF. Based on the CDR3 plus reference TRBV5-4 and TRBJ2-5, the full variable domain is ETGVTQSPTHLIKTRGQQVTLRCSSQSGHNTVSWYQQALGQGPQFIFQYYREEENGRGNFPPRFSGLQFPNYSSELNVNALELDDSALYLCASSYTGTGIETQYFGPGTRLLVL.

The genes are TRBV4-1 and TRBJ2-1; D is unclear. From germline, CDR1 is MGHRA and CDR2 YSYEKL. This CDR3 has 12 residues. V lost 2 bases to trimming and J lost 9 bases, with 8 bases between them. The CDR3 region is CASSQPGGEQFF. The DNA of the CDR3 is TGCGCCAGCAGCCAACCGGGTGGTGAGCAGTTCTTC.

This clone has just one count. The V gene is TRBV6-1, the J gene TRBJ2-3; 7 positions match TRBD2. Germline V gene data show CDR1 as MNHNS and CDR2 as SASEGT. Trimming cost V 3 bases and J 3 bases; bases outside gene matches: 12. CDR3 length equals 17 residues. The CDR3 sequence is CASSEPRSGVTTDTQYF. In nucleotides, the CDR3 is TGTGCCAGCAGTGAGCCACGGAGCGGGGTCACGACAGATACGCAGTATTTT.

The CDR3 sequence: CASSVKGLGSYEQYF. The CDR3 nucleotides read TGTGCCAGCAGCGTTAAGGGTTTAGGCTCCTACGAGCAGTACTTC. The chain couples TRBV9 to TRBJ2-7; no clear D gene. In germline, CDR1 is SGDLS, CDR2 YYNGEE. This CDR3 region has 15 residues. With 2 bases removed from V and 0 bases from J, the gap between germline ends came to 12 bases.

The gene calls are TRBV11-2 and TRBJ1-1; D may be TRBD1 (5 bases). Germline V gene data show CDR1 as SGHAT and CDR2 as FQNNGV. V was cut by 3 bases and J by 4 bases, with 15 bases left in between. This CDR3 region has 15 residues. The CDR3 DNA is TGTGCCAGCAGCTTTGGGGGGGGTACGGGCACTGAAGCTTTCTTT. Translation: CASSFGGGTGTEAFF.

The chain is built from TRBV5-6 and TRBJ1-2; TRBD1 aligns across 10 bases. Trimming at V came to 4 bases and at J to 8 bases, leaving 8 bases not matched to a gene. The CDR3 has 14 residues. CDR1 and CDR2 from the germline V gene are SGHDT and YYEEEE. CDR3 sequence (DNA): TGTGCCAGCAGCACCGGACAGGGGGTTTGGGGCTACACCTTC. Translated: CASSTGQGVWGYTF.

The chain employs TRBV5-1 and TRBJ2-3; 12 positions agree with TRBD2. Trimming cost V 0 bases and J 4 bases; bases outside gene matches: 6. Germline V lookup: CDR1 SGHRS, CDR2 YFSETQ. The CDR3 spans 17 residues. CDR3 sequence: CASSLGLAGVLADTQYF. CDR3 DNA sequence: TGCGCCAGCAGCTTGGGACTAGCGGGGGTACTTGCAGATACGCAGTATTTT.

The chain has TRBV5-5 and TRBJ2-2; 8 positions agree with TRBD2. Germline V gene sequence: CDR1 SGHKS, CDR2 YYEKEE (reference sequence). CDR3 size: 16 residues. J was trimmed by 4 bases and V by 5 bases; bases with no gene match: 10. CDR3 sequence (DNA): TGTGCCAGCAGTCGGCCGGGGGGGTCCGGCACCGGGGAGCTGTTTTTT. Its protein is CASSRPGGSGTGELFF.

This chain links TRBV7-2 with TRBJ1-2; 7 bases match TRBD1. J lost 3 bases, V lost 5 bases, and 3 bases had no gene match. CDR1 and CDR2 (germline): SGHTA, FQGNSA. This CDR3 has 13 residues. CDR3 bases: TGTGCCAGCAGCCGACAGGGTGACTATGGCTACACCTTC. Translated: CASSRQGDYGYTF.

This chain links TRBV18 with TRBJ1-1; D is undetermined. Germline-derived CDR1 and CDR2 are KGHSH and LQKENI. The germline V and J ends were trimmed by 2 bases and 1 base, with 5 bases remaining between them. The CDR3 loop spans 13 amino acids. Here the CDR3 DNA reads TGTGCCAGCTCACCAGGGGAGAACACTGAAGCTTTCTTT. It specifies CASSPGENTEAFF.

This clone is a singleton in its sample. The chain uses TRBV6-5 and TRBJ2-1; TRBD1 agrees at 9 bases. J was trimmed by 6 bases and V by 10 bases; bases with no gene match: 10. The CDR3 length is 14 residues. Germline V lookup: CDR1 MNHEY, CDR2 SVGAGI. For the CDR3, the DNA is TGTGCCATCGCGAAGGGGACAGGGATCAATGAGCAGTTCTTC. Translation: CAIAKGTGINEQFF.

V and J are TRBV19 and TRBJ1-4; D is unresolved. The CDR3 sequence is 14 residues long. The germline CDR1 and CDR2 sequences are LNHDA and SQIVND (reference sequence). The V end lost 5 bases, the J end lost 0 bases, and 7 bases lay between the germline ends. The CDR3 nucleotides are TGTGCCAGTAGTGGCGGGGCAACTAATGAAAAACTGTTTTTT. Its protein product is CASSGGATNEKLFF.

This clone was counted once. The V call is TRBV2, the J call TRBJ1-6; unclear D gene. Trimming shortened V by 3 bases and J by 7 bases, and 13 bases separated the two germline ends. This CDR3 contains 15 residues. Germline CDR1 is SNHLY and CDR2 is FYNNEI. The DNA of the CDR3 is TGTGCCAGCAGTGACCCGCGCGACTGGAATTCACCCCTCCACTTT. Encoded protein: CASSDPRDWNSPLHF.

This clone was recorded only once. V usage is TRBV12-3 or TRBV12-4 and J usage is TRBJ2-5, with D tentatively TRBD2 (5 bases). The length of the CDR3 is 12 residues. Between the trimmed V and J ends, which lost 4 bases and 5 bases, there was a span of 8 bases. CDR3: CASSSTGETQYF. CDR3 DNA: TGTGCCAGCAGTTCTACGGGGGAGACCCAGTACTTC.

The chain links TRBV19 to TRBJ2-7; D may correspond to TRBD1 or TRBD2 (6 bases each). The CDR3 contains 15 residues. Trimming removed 4 bases at V and 3 bases at J, with 16 bases between. Germline CDR1 LNHDA, CDR2 SQIVND (reference sequence). CDR3 region: CASSTSPGGSYEQYF. Here the CDR3 DNA reads TGTGCCAGTAGTACATCCCCCGGGGGCAGCTACGAGCAGTACTTC.

The chain has TRBV18 and TRBJ1-6; 9 positions agree with TRBD1. This CDR3 spans 15 amino acids. Per the germline V gene, CDR1 is KGHSH and CDR2 is LQKENI. V lost 3 bases and J lost 5; bases outside the gene matches: 2. The CDR3 is CASSPGQGHNSPLHF. Here the CDR3 DNA reads TGTGCCAGCTCACCGGGACAGGGACATAATTCACCCCTCCACTTT. The whole variable domain, remainder taken from reference TRBV18 and TRBJ1-6, is NAGVMQNPRHLVRRRGQEARLRCSPMKGHSHVYWYRQLPEEGLKFMVYLQKENIIDESGMPKERFSAEFPKEGPSILRIQQVVRGDSAAYFCASSPGQGHNSPLHFGNGTRLTVT.

This chain joins TRBV19 and TRBJ1-2, with D possibly TRBD1 on 5 matching bases. The germline V gene encodes CDR1 LNHDA and CDR2 SQIVND (reference sequence). The germline V and J ends were trimmed by 6 bases and 0 bases, with 23 bases remaining between them. CDR3 length equals 18 residues. This CDR3 is CASSTLGGVISSNYGYTF. The CDR3 DNA reads as TGTGCCAGTAGCACCCTGGGGGGGGTAATTTCCTCTAACTATGGCTACACCTTC.

The rearrangement links TRBV19 to TRBJ2-1; TRBD2 matches at 11 bases. Germline V gives CDR1 LNHDA, CDR2 SQIVND (reference sequence). V dropped 5 bases and J dropped 2; count of bases not matched to a gene: 5. CDR3 length: 16 residues. The CDR3 region has the DNA TGTGCCAGTAGTCCCGTTAGCGGGGGGGCCTACAATGAGCAGTTCTTC. Translation: CASSPVSGGAYNEQFF.

This clone came up a few times. CDR3: CASCLANTDTQYF. DNA of the CDR3: TGCGCCAGCTGCCTAGCCAACACAGATACGCAGTATTTT. The chain couples TRBV5-1 to TRBJ2-3, with D perhaps matching TRBD2 (5 bases). The V end was cut by 7 bases, the J end by 2 bases, with 11 bases between. The V gene's germline CDR1 is SGHRS and CDR2 YFSETQ. The CDR3 is made up of 13 amino acids.

The V gene is TRBV5-1, the J gene TRBJ1-1, with a possible D match to TRBD1 (6 bases). Trimming took off 0 bases at V and 3 bases at J, with 12 bases between the two ends. In germline, CDR1 is SGHRS, CDR2 YFSETQ. The CDR3 has 15 amino acids. The CDR3 bases are TGCGCCAGCAGCTTGGGTGGGGGCGACGACACTGAAGCTTTCTTT. The encoded protein is CASSLGGGDDTEAFF.

This chain connects TRBV18 to TRBJ2-5; D gene ambiguous. V lost 6 bases and J 4 bases, leaving 12 bases between the germline ends. From germline, CDR1 is KGHSH and CDR2 LQKENI. The CDR3 is 13 residues long. The CDR3: CASSQQNLETQYF. The CDR3, as DNA: TGTGCCAGCTCTCAACAAAATCTAGAGACCCAGTACTTC.

This chain links TRBV19 with TRBJ2-7, with 9 positions matching TRBD2. V was pared by 4 bases and J by 5 bases, with 15 bases of the junction left unmatched. The germline V gene has CDR1 LNHDA and CDR2 SQIVND (reference sequence). The CDR3 covers 17 residues. CDR3 protein: CASSTVRLAGESHEQYF. In DNA, the CDR3 is TGTGCCAGTAGTACCGTCAGGTTAGCGGGGGAATCCCACGAGCAGTACTTC.

This chain links TRBV20-1 with TRBJ1-2; possible D gene TRBD1, 6 bases. The CDR3 has 14 residues. Germline assignment: CDR1 DFQATT and CDR2 SNEGSKA (reference sequence). V dropped 3 bases and J dropped 4 bases, with 15 bases sitting between them. CDR3 loop: CSASHRAISYGYTF. CDR3 coding DNA: TGCAGTGCTAGTCACAGGGCTATCAGCTATGGCTACACCTTC.

The V gene is TRBV5-3, the J gene TRBJ1-6; 12 bases align to TRBD1. TRBV5-3 is sorted into the ORF group, with uncertain function. The CDR3 covers 14 residues. J was trimmed by 10 bases and V by 5 bases; bases with no gene match: 4. CDR3 coding DNA: TGTGCCAGAAGGGGAGGGACAGGGGGCTCACCCCTCCACTTT. It yields the protein CARRGGTGGSPLHF.